This TCR beta chain was identified during a study of glioma-infiltrating T cells after dendritic cell vaccination. The immunoSEQ assay amplified TCRB CDR3 from up to roughly 2 ug DNA. Profiled with immunoSEQ multiplex PCR; TCRdb holds only in-frame clones, not every one. The table includes around 100,000 clones, more than 80% detected once. CDR3 size: 13 residues. Germline V gene data show CDR1 as MNHEY and CDR2 as SVGAGI. Trimming shortened V by 4 bases and J by 3 bases, and 8 bases separated the two germline ends. The chain carries TRBV6-5 and TRBJ2-3; the D gene is possibly TRBD2 (5 bases). The sequencing used blood, collected before dendritic cell vaccination. The origin of this receptor is a human donor with glioblastoma. The CDR3 region has the DNA TGTGCCAGCAGTTCCCCGGGAACAGATACGCAGTATTTT. Translation gives CASSSPGTDTQYF.